The 27 T cell receptor beta chains in this list originate from one sample, sequenced in a study of blood T cells in healthy people across ages (dated by TCRdb to between 2015 and 2016). Library generation was performed with 5' RACE. For sequencing, an Illumina HiSeq 2500 was employed. The second PCR ran for roughly 6 to 11 cycles and used a J-beta primer mix along with a sample-barcoded 5' primer. In-frame beta chains were kept once TCRdb had trimmed the public reads at Q25 with fastp and called clones with MiXCR. Rows with one shared CDR3 protein collapse into an entry with the most common genes and DNA. Recorded for this sample are more than 900,000 distinct CDR3 sequences; about 29% of them occurred a single time. Roughly a tenth of the sample is taken by the ten largest. The data also belong to a second study, concerning T cells of mothers and their children.

Sequenced material: blood. These receptors were taken from a woman aged 40 to 49 in good health.

A note on this clonotype: Its ends do not fully match the called genes, so a read error is possible. V gene TRBV19 combines with J gene TRBJ2-7; 7 bases map to TRBD1. The germline gives CDR1 LNHDA, CDR2 SQIVND (reference sequence). The length of the CDR3 is 13 residues. The CDR3 DNA sequence: TGTGCCAGTAGTGGGGACAGATCCTACGAGCGGTACTTC. Translating gives CASSGDRSYERYF.

This clonotype came up many times. This chain joins TRBV6-6 and TRBJ2-7; D is tentatively TRBD1 or TRBD2 (7 bases each). The CDR3 covers 16 residues. Germline CDR1 MNHNY, CDR2 SVGAGI (reference sequence). The germline V and J ends were trimmed by 4 bases and 5 bases, with 21 bases remaining between them. CDR3 sequence reads: CASSSIQGRGRNEQYF. CDR3 bases: TGTGCCAGCAGTTCTATACAGGGGAGGGGTAGGAACGAGCAGTACTTC.

This clonotype was counted once. A clone one base away is much larger, so this may be a read error. The V gene is TRBV20-1, the J gene TRBJ2-4; 9 bases are shared with TRBD1. The V gene end was trimmed by 4 bases and the J gene end by 13 bases; junction bases not matched to a gene: 8. The V gene's germline CDR1 is DFQATT and CDR2 SNEGSKA (reference sequence). This CDR3 comprises 12 residues. The CDR3 protein is CSAMGQGNEQYF. The CDR3 DNA is TGCAGTGCTATGGGACAGGGCAATGAGCAGTACTTC.

V gene TRBV29-1 combines with J gene TRBJ2-2; D may be TRBD2 (6 bases). V was cut by 4 bases and J by 0 bases, with 6 bases left in between. CDR3 length equals 13 residues. Germline V gene lookup returns CDR1 SQVTM and CDR2 ANQGSEA. In nucleotides, the CDR3 is TGCAGCGTTGGGGGGGCGAACACCGGGGAGCTGTTTTTT. As protein: CSVGGANTGELFF.

V and J are TRBV4-2 and TRBJ1-1; D ambiguous. With 8 bases removed from V and 4 bases from J, the gap between germline ends came to 20 bases. CDR1 and CDR2 from the germline V gene are LGHNA and YNFKEQ. There are 15 residues in the CDR3. CDR3: CASGEEARASTEAFF. The CDR3, as DNA: TGTGCCAGCGGGGAGGAGGCGCGGGCCAGCACTGAAGCTTTCTTT.

The chain links TRBV5-1 to TRBJ2-5, with 8 bases lining up with TRBD2. Per the germline V gene, CDR1 is SGHRS and CDR2 is YFSETQ. The CDR3 length is 13 residues. The V and J ends lost 9 bases and 3 bases, in that order; junction bases with no gene match: 7. DNA of the CDR3: TGCGCCACGGGGGGGGACTCCGAAGAGACCCAGTACTTC. It translates to CATGGDSEETQYF.

This clonotype was counted at least ten times. V gene TRBV9 combines with J gene TRBJ1-5; perhaps TRBD1 as D (6 bases). V was pared by 4 bases and J by 3 bases, with 14 bases between. This CDR3 is built from 15 residues. The germline V gene encodes CDR1 SGDLS and CDR2 YYNGEE. CDR3 region: CASSPQGGYNQPQHF. Written as DNA, the CDR3 is TGTGCCAGCAGCCCCCAAGGGGGATACAATCAGCCCCAGCATTTT.

As regards this clonotype: A much larger clone sits a single nucleotide away, making a read error possible. The CDR3 sequence is CASIKTGRETQDF. The CDR3 region has the DNA TGTGCCAGCATTAAGACAGGGAGAGAGACCCAGGACTTC. V is TRBV28 and J is TRBJ2-5; the match to TRBD1 covers 7 bases. This CDR3 has 13 amino acids. CDR1 and CDR2 from the germline V gene are MDHEN and SYDVKM.

The rearrangement links TRBV7-2 to TRBJ2-1; tentatively, D is TRBD1 (6 bases). V dropped 7 bases and J dropped 0 bases, with 10 bases sitting between them. Germline V CDR1 and CDR2: SGHTA, FQGNSA. The CDR3 contains 14 residues. The CDR3 DNA reads TGTGCCAGCACACCGACAGGCTCCTACAATGAGCAGTTCTTC. This codes for CASTPTGSYNEQFF.

The chain links TRBV5-1 to TRBJ2-1, with D uncertain. The CDR3 length is 13 residues. Trimming shortened V by 4 bases and J by 5 bases, and 10 bases separated the two germline ends. Germline V gene sequence: CDR1 SGHRS, CDR2 YFSETQ. CDR3 in DNA: TGCGCCAGCAGCCCAACCAACCACAATGAGCAGTTCTTC. Translation gives CASSPTNHNEQFF.

V and J are TRBV6-1 and TRBJ2-7; D is possibly TRBD1 or TRBD2 (6 bases each). This CDR3 spans 16 amino acids. Germline V gene sequence: CDR1 MNHNS, CDR2 SASEGT. Trimming left V 3 bases short and J 1 base short, with 16 bases between. The CDR3 DNA reads TGTGCCAGCAGTGATGGTGGGGGGCGCGGGTCCTACGAGCAGTACTTC. This gives the protein CASSDGGGRGSYEQYF.

This clonotype was detected many times. The rearrangement uses TRBV27 and TRBJ2-7; 11 nucleotides agree with TRBD1. The germline V gene has CDR1 MNHEY and CDR2 SMNVEV (reference sequence). The junction had 7 bases not matched to a gene; V was cut back by 8 bases and J by 1 base. The CDR3 is 15 amino acids. CDR3 DNA sequence: TGTGCCAGCTCCCGGACAGGGGGCCATTCCTACGAGCAGTACTTC. Translating gives CASSRTGGHSYEQYF.

The chain has TRBV6-5 and TRBJ1-1; 8 bases are shared with TRBD1. The V segment lost 6 bases and the J segment 5 bases; nucleotides outside the gene matches: 8. Germline V lookup: CDR1 MNHEY, CDR2 SVGAGI. There are 14 residues in the CDR3. In DNA form, the CDR3 reads TGTGCCAGCAGGGACAGGGAAATGCGGACTGAAGCTTTCTTT. Protein product: CASRDREMRTEAFF.

The chain recombines TRBV20-1 with TRBJ1-5, with 10 bases matching TRBD1. The CDR3 has 15 amino acids. Per germline, CDR1 DFQATT and CDR2 SNEGSKA (reference sequence). The junction had 6 bases not matched to a gene; V was cut back by 2 bases and J by 5 bases. Here the CDR3 reads CSARRQGAWYQPQHF. CDR3 DNA sequence: TGCAGTGCTAGAAGACAGGGGGCATGGTATCAGCCCCAGCATTTT.

The chain is built from TRBV4-1 and TRBJ2-2, with 8 bases lining up with TRBD1. Germline CDR1 and CDR2: MGHRA and YSYEKL. The CDR3 has 16 residues. V shed 1 base, J shed 2 bases, and the junction held 3 bases outside the gene matches. The CDR3 nucleotides are TGCGCCAGCAGCCAAGTCTCAGGGGGCAACACCGGGGAGCTGTTTTTT. Its protein product is CASSQVSGGNTGELFF.

This clonotype was seen more than once but under ten times. This chain connects TRBV2 to TRBJ1-6, with 8 bases identical to TRBD1. CDR3 length equals 14 residues. Trimming cost V 3 bases and J 9 bases; bases outside gene matches: 4. Germline V lookup: CDR1 SNHLY, CDR2 FYNNEI. This chain's CDR3 is CASSDGTGSSPLHF. For the CDR3, the DNA is TGTGCCAGCAGTGACGGGACAGGATCTTCACCCCTCCACTTT.

V is TRBV4-1 and J is TRBJ1-1; D unresolved. CDR1 and CDR2 from the germline V gene are MGHRA and YSYEKL. V was cut by 4 bases and J by 2 bases, with 14 bases left in between. CDR3 length: 15 residues. CDR3 sequence: CASSLTRAANTEAFF. The CDR3 region has the DNA TGCGCCAGCAGCCTAACGCGGGCGGCCAACACTGAAGCTTTCTTT.

This chain's CDR3 is CASSLSASGGQNEQFF. The CDR3 DNA sequence: TGTGCCAGCAGTTTATCGGCTAGCGGGGGGCAAAATGAGCAGTTCTTC. This rearrangement joins TRBV28 to TRBJ2-1; TRBD2 agrees at 11 bases. The junction had 6 bases not matched to a gene; V was cut back by 1 base and J by 7 bases. This CDR3 region has 16 residues. The V gene's germline CDR1 is MDHEN and CDR2 SYDVKM.

This sequence joins TRBV3-1 and TRBJ2-3; no firm D call. CDR3 length: 16 residues. V shed 1 base and J shed 3 bases, with 14 bases lying between them. The V gene's germline CDR1 is LGHDT and CDR2 YNNKEL (reference sequence). CDR3 protein: CASSQAILSQTDTQYF. The DNA for the CDR3 is TGTGCCAGCAGCCAAGCTATCCTGTCACAAACAGATACGCAGTATTTT.

V is TRBV27 and J is TRBJ1-4, with unresolved D. Germline V gene sequence: CDR1 MNHEY, CDR2 SMNVEV (reference sequence). CDR3 size: 14 residues. The V gene lost 3 bases and the J gene lost 5 bases, with 10 bases spanning the gap. CDR3 in DNA: TGTGCCAGCAGTTTGGGTGCCAGGAATGAAAAACTGTTTTTT. This encodes CASSLGARNEKLFF.

The V gene is TRBV27, the J gene TRBJ2-7, with 8 bases lining up with TRBD1. The CDR3 is made up of 15 amino acids. The germline V gene has CDR1 MNHEY and CDR2 SMNVEV (reference sequence). After removal of 2 bases from V and 4 bases from J, the junction contained 7 bases not matched to a gene. The CDR3 bases are TGTGCCAGCAGTTTAAACCCAGGGGGCTGGTACGAGCAGTACTTC. Translation: CASSLNPGGWYEQYF.

The chain links TRBV9 to TRBJ1-1; D call uncertain. This CDR3 comprises 12 residues. V lost 3 bases and J 11 bases, leaving 14 bases between the germline ends. Looked up from germline, CDR1 is SGDLS and CDR2 is YYNGEE. The CDR3 DNA follows: TGTGCCAGCAGCGATCACACAACGAGGGCTTTCTTT. It yields the protein CASSDHTTRAFF.

The gene calls are TRBV3-1 and TRBJ1-4; 7 bases map to TRBD1. The CDR3 is 16 residues long. Germline CDR1 and CDR2: LGHDT and YNNKEL (reference sequence). Trimming cost V 4 bases and J 3 bases; bases outside gene matches: 8. The CDR3 is CASSPYEGAANEKLFF. The CDR3 nucleotides are TGTGCCAGCAGCCCCTATGAGGGGGCTGCTAATGAAAAACTGTTTTTT.

Turning to this clonotype: With a much larger clone just one base away, this may be a read error. The chain has TRBV7-3 and TRBJ2-3; either TRBD1 or TRBD2 may supply D (6 bases each). Trimming cost V 11 bases and J 5 bases, with 20 bases left between them. This CDR3 is 14 amino acids long. Germline values: CDR1 SGHTA, CDR2 FQGTGA. For the CDR3, the DNA is TGTGCCTCATCAAAGGGGGGATACATAGATACGCAGTATTTT. Translating it yields CASSKGGYIDTQYF. Looking up the rest from reference TRBV7-3 and TRBJ2-3 gives the full variable domain: GAGVSQTPSNKVTEKGKYVELRCDPISGHTALYWYRQSLGQGPEFLIYFQGTGAADDSGLPNDRFFAVRPEGSVSTLKIQRTERGDSAVYLCASSKGGYIDTQYFGPGTRLTVL.

The chain combines TRBV6-5 with TRBJ2-3, with no clear D. Germline V gene lookup returns CDR1 MNHEY and CDR2 SVGAGI. Trimming left V 0 bases short and J 1 base short, with 5 bases between. The length of the CDR3 is 14 residues. CDR3 sequence: CASSYSMGTDTQYF. CDR3 nucleotides: TGTGCCAGCAGTTACTCTATGGGCACAGATACGCAGTATTTT.

This CDR3 reads CASSYVQGPAYGYTF. The CDR3, as DNA: TGTGCCAGCAGTTACGTACAGGGGCCGGCCTATGGCTACACCTTC. This rearrangement joins TRBV6-5 to TRBJ1-2, with 7 nucleotides matching TRBD1. Germline V gene sequence: CDR1 MNHEY, CDR2 SVGAGI. V was pared by 2 bases and J by 4 bases, with 7 bases of the junction left unmatched. The CDR3 totals 15 residues.

This clonotype showed up just a few times. The gene calls are TRBV20-1 and TRBJ2-3; D is ambiguous. V lost 3 bases and J 6 bases, leaving 10 bases between the germline ends. CDR3 length: 12 amino acids. CDR1 and CDR2 (germline): DFQATT, SNEGSKA (reference sequence). The DNA of the CDR3 is TGCAGTGCTAGGGCTCACAAGGATACGCAGTATTTT. Translating gives CSARAHKDTQYF.